Below, 28 T cell receptor beta chains from the same sample are listed, as sequenced in a study of blood T cell repertoires in COVID-19. Sequencing was performed with immunoSEQ multiplex PCR; in TCRdb, only in-frame clones are kept and a portion is missing. The sample shows just over 65,000 clones, 86% of them seen only once. The sample was peripheral blood. All receptors come from a man aged 25 to 45 with acute or convalescent COVID-19.

This clone was found once. The rearrangement uses TRBV5-4 and TRBJ1-2; maybe TRBD1 (6 bases). The CDR3 loop spans 16 amino acids. V shed 2 bases and J shed 0 bases, with 14 bases lying between them. Germline V gene lookup returns CDR1 SGHNT and CDR2 YYREEE (reference sequence). The CDR3 is CASSLFGQPPNYGYTF. The DNA for the CDR3 is TGTGCCAGCAGCTTATTCGGACAGCCCCCTAACTATGGCTACACCTTC.

This clone was detected only a few times. This rearrangement joins TRBV2 to TRBJ2-7, with 7 bases matching TRBD2. CDR1 and CDR2 (germline): SNHLY, FYNNEI. The V segment lost 9 bases and the J segment 4 bases; nucleotides outside the gene matches: 9. There are 13 residues in the CDR3. The CDR3 sequence: CASGEGLGYEQYF. DNA of the CDR3: TGTGCCAGTGGGGAGGGCCTGGGGTACGAGCAGTACTTC.

This sequence joins TRBV12-3 or TRBV12-4 and TRBJ2-5; perhaps TRBD1 as D (6 bases). V dropped 6 bases and J dropped 2 bases, with 10 bases sitting between them. The CDR3 extends over 13 amino acids. The CDR3 sequence: CASRQDSQETQYF. CDR3 nucleotides: TGTGCCAGCAGACAGGACAGTCAAGAGACCCAGTACTTC.

This clone showed up just a few times. The chain combines TRBV6-4 with TRBJ2-1; a possible D gene is TRBD2 (5 bases). CDR3 length: 15 amino acids. The germline gives CDR1 MRHNA, CDR2 SNTAGT. The ends were cut back, 5 bases at V and 0 bases at J, with 11 bases in the middle. The CDR3 here is CASSSTGSSYNEQFF. The CDR3 DNA reads as TGTGCCAGCAGTTCCACTGGGAGCTCCTACAATGAGCAGTTCTTC.

The chain links TRBV3-1 (or the pseudogene TRBV3-2) to TRBJ2-3; unclear D gene. There are 15 residues in the CDR3. The germline V gene has CDR1 LGHDT and CDR2 YNNKEL (reference sequence). V lost 7 bases, J lost 0 bases, and 14 bases lay in between. The CDR3 loop is CASTDRGTSTDTQYF. Written as DNA, the CDR3 is TGTGCCAGCACAGATAGAGGTACTAGCACAGATACGCAGTATTTT.

This clone appeared a single time. The V call is TRBV12-3 or TRBV12-4, the J call TRBJ2-5; TRBD2 aligns across 9 bases. Germline trimming cut 6 bases from V and 7 bases from J; bases unmatched to any gene: 6. The CDR3 is made up of 13 amino acids. In nucleotides, the CDR3 is TGTGCCAGCAGGAGTAGCGGGGGAGGGACCCAGTACTTC. Translating it yields CASRSSGGGTQYF.

The chain employs TRBV7-9 and TRBJ1-6; 9 nucleotides line up with TRBD1. V was clipped by 7 bases and J by 7 bases; unmatched bases: 8. Germline V gives CDR1 SEHNR, CDR2 FQNEAQ (reference sequence). The length of the CDR3 is 15 residues. CDR3 nucleotides: TGTGCCAGCACCAAACAGGGGGCGAAAAATTCACCCCTCCACTTT. Encoded protein: CASTKQGAKNSPLHF. The whole variable domain, filled in from reference TRBV7-9 and TRBJ1-6, reads DTGVSQNPRHKITKRGQNVTFRCDPISEHNRLYWYRQTLGQGPEFLTYFQNEAQLEKSRLLSDRFSAERPKGSFSTLEIQRTEQGDSAMYLCASTKQGAKNSPLHFGNGTRLTVT.

The chain carries TRBV29-1 and TRBJ2-5; TRBD2 matches at 14 bases. V shed 0 bases and J 5 bases; nucleotides not matched to a gene: 11. Germline V lookup: CDR1 SQVTM, CDR2 ANQGSEA. The CDR3 spans 18 residues. As DNA, the CDR3 is TGCAGCGTTGAAGATCGAGGACTAGCGGGAGGCGGGAGGGAGACCCAGTACTTC. Residues: CSVEDRGLAGGGRETQYF.

The J gene is TRBJ2-7, the V gene TRBV14; 10 positions agree with TRBD1. The CDR3 spans 14 residues. Trimming removed 1 base from V and 4 bases from J; junction bases left unmatched: 1. Germline V lookup: CDR1 SGHDN, CDR2 FVKESK. CDR3 nucleotide sequence: TGTGCCAGCAGCCAAGGACAGGGGGCTTACGAGCAGTACTTC. This encodes CASSQGQGAYEQYF.

J is TRBJ1-4 and V is TRBV28; the D is unclear. Trimming took 3 bases from V and 4 from J, leaving 3 bases between them. Germline V lookup: CDR1 MDHEN, CDR2 SYDVKM. The CDR3 is 12 residues long. This CDR3 reads CASSFFNEKLFF. In DNA form, the CDR3 reads TGTGCCAGCAGTTTCTTTAATGAAAAACTGTTTTTT.

J is TRBJ2-7 and V is TRBV27; TRBD1 might be the D (8 bases). CDR1 MNHEY and CDR2 SMNVEV come from the germline V gene (reference sequence). The CDR3 is 14 amino acids. V was shortened by 2 bases and J by 4 bases, with 12 bases between the two germline ends. The CDR3 coding sequence is TGTGCCAGCAGTTTACAACAGGGGGGGTACGAGCAGTACTTC. Its translation is CASSLQQGGYEQYF.

This chain joins TRBV5-4 and TRBJ2-2; 7 nucleotides match TRBD1. The CDR3 is 16 residues long. After removal of 5 bases from V and 4 bases from J, the junction contained 11 bases not matched to a gene. Germline CDR1 and CDR2: SGHNT and YYREEE (reference sequence). The CDR3 loop reads CASRPETTGSTGELFF. The CDR3 DNA follows: TGTGCCAGCAGACCCGAAACGACAGGGAGCACCGGGGAGCTGTTTTTT.

The rearrangement links TRBV7-3 to TRBJ1-2; 7 bases agree with TRBD1. Germline values: CDR1 SGHTA, CDR2 FQGTGA. The CDR3 totals 14 residues. The V and J ends lost 5 bases and 6 bases, in that order; junction bases with no gene match: 9. The CDR3: CASSTTGQVDGYTF. The CDR3 coding sequence is TGTGCCAGCAGCACGACAGGGCAGGTAGATGGCTACACCTTC. The variable domain in full, completed from reference TRBV7-3 and TRBJ1-2, reads GAGVSQTPSNKVTEKGKYVELRCDPISGHTALYWYRQSLGQGPEFLIYFQGTGAADDSGLPNDRFFAVRPEGSVSTLKIQRTERGDSAVYLCASSTTGQVDGYTFGSGTRLTVV.

The gene calls are TRBV28 and TRBJ2-3, with 7 bases identical to TRBD2. Germline V CDR1 and CDR2: MDHEN, SYDVKM. The CDR3 sequence is 16 residues long. V lost 4 bases, J lost 2 bases, and 9 bases stayed unmatched. The CDR3 DNA sequence: TGTGCCAGCAGTTCCCCCGGCGGGAGTCTCACAGATACGCAGTATTTT. It codes for CASSSPGGSLTDTQYF. The full variable domain, in which reference TRBV28 and TRBJ2-3 provide the parts outside the CDR3, is DVKVTQSSRYLVKRTGEKVFLECVQDMDHENMFWYRQDPGLGLRLIYFSYDVKMKEKGDIPEGYSVSREKKERFSLILESASTNQTSMYLCASSSPGGSLTDTQYFGPGTRLTVL.

The sample holds one count of this clone. The chain recombines TRBV11-2 with TRBJ2-7; weak D call: TRBD2 (6 bases). The germline V gene encodes CDR1 SGHAT and CDR2 FQNNGV. V lost 4 bases and J 2 bases, leaving 15 bases between the germline ends. This CDR3 spans 15 amino acids. The CDR3 bases are TGTGCCAGCAGCTCCCAAAAAGGCGGGGCCTACGAGCAGTACTTC. Protein: CASSSQKGGAYEQYF.

This clone was seen only once. The J gene is TRBJ2-3, the V gene TRBV30; D unresolved. Germline V CDR1 and CDR2: GTSNPN, SVGIG (reference sequence). The CDR3 length is 15 residues. V shed 1 base and J shed 0 bases, with 11 bases lying between them. In nucleotides, the CDR3 is TGTGCCTGGAGTGACCGACTGACTAGCACAGATACGCAGTATTTT. As protein: CAWSDRLTSTDTQYF.

This clone was observed once. This chain uses TRBV27 with TRBJ2-5; 7 bases are shared with TRBD1. CDR1 is MNHEY and CDR2 is SMNVEV in the germline V gene (reference sequence). After removal of 8 bases from V and 4 bases from J, the junction contained 16 bases not matched to a gene. The CDR3 is 16 amino acids. The DNA of the CDR3 is TGTGCCAGCTCAGCCGCGACAGGGAGTATGGGAGAGACCCAGTACTTC. Its translation: CASSAATGSMGETQYF.

The chain is built from TRBV6-5 and TRBJ1-4; TRBD1 might be the D (6 bases). V was shortened by 6 bases and J by 8 bases, with 16 bases between the two germline ends. The CDR3 totals 14 residues. Per germline, CDR1 MNHEY and CDR2 SVGAGI. CDR3 bases: TGTGCCAGCAGCCTCACAGGGTTCGACGAAAAACTGTTTTTT. As protein: CASSLTGFDEKLFF.

The rearrangement joins TRBV7-3 to TRBJ2-7, with TRBD1 matching over 7 bases. The CDR3 has 15 residues. Trimming took 0 bases from V and 4 from J; bases not matched to a gene: 6. Germline V gene lookup returns CDR1 SGHTA and CDR2 FQGTGA. The CDR3 here is CASSLTGGAMYEQYF. The CDR3 nucleotides read TGTGCCAGCAGCTTAACAGGGGGCGCTATGTACGAGCAGTACTTC.

The chain has TRBV6-1 and TRBJ2-7, with D possibly matching TRBD1 (5 bases). The CDR3 is made up of 13 amino acids. V dropped 3 bases and J dropped 4 bases, with 10 bases sitting between them. Per the germline V gene, CDR1 is MNHNS and CDR2 is SASEGT. DNA of the CDR3: TGTGCCAGCAGTGAGTCAGGGTCATACGAGCAGTACTTC. It yields the protein CASSESGSYEQYF.

This chain uses TRBV5-1 with TRBJ2-1, with D hard to call. Trimming took off 1 base at V and 1 base at J, with 6 bases between the two ends. The germline V gene has CDR1 SGHRS and CDR2 YFSETQ. The CDR3 loop spans 14 amino acids. The CDR3 sequence is CASSLHGSYNEQFF. DNA for the CDR3: TGCGCCAGCAGCTTGCACGGTTCCTACAATGAGCAGTTCTTC.

The chain links TRBV28 to TRBJ1-2; 8 bases line up with TRBD1. Germline trimming cut 6 bases from V and 4 bases from J; bases unmatched to any gene: 10. The germline gives CDR1 MDHEN, CDR2 SYDVKM. This CDR3 is built from 15 residues. The CDR3 protein is CASSPGGASPYGYTF. CDR3 bases: TGTGCCAGCAGCCCAGGGGGCGCCTCTCCCTATGGCTACACCTTC.

The chain recombines TRBV7-2 with TRBJ1-6; the D is unclear. The V and J ends lost 0 bases and 6 bases respectively, with 15 bases between them. The germline gives CDR1 SGHTA, CDR2 FQGNSA. The CDR3 has 17 amino acids. In DNA form, the CDR3 reads TGTGCCAGCAGCTTAGCCAGAACACCGACTGGTAATTCACCCCTCCACTTT. It specifies CASSLARTPTGNSPLHF.

The rearrangement links TRBV28 to TRBJ2-5; no clear D gene. This CDR3 comprises 14 residues. V gave up 7 bases and J gave up 5 bases, with 17 bases separating them. Germline V gene sequence: CDR1 MDHEN, CDR2 SYDVKM. The CDR3 coding sequence is TGTGCCAGCATGCCCTCGAGAGTTACCGAGACCCAGTACTTC. Protein product: CASMPSRVTETQYF. The variable domain in full, with the rest retrieved from reference TRBV28 and TRBJ2-5, is DVKVTQSSRYLVKRTGEKVFLECVQDMDHENMFWYRQDPGLGLRLIYFSYDVKMKEKGDIPEGYSVSREKKERFSLILESASTNQTSMYLCASMPSRVTETQYFGPGTRLLVL.

The chain combines TRBV13 with TRBJ1-2; TRBD1 agrees at 8 bases. The CDR3 is 14 residues long. The J segment lost 4 bases and the V segment lost 5 bases, leaving 6 bases of the junction unmatched. Germline assignment: CDR1 PRHDT and CDR2 FYEKMQ (reference sequence). The CDR3 nucleotides read TGTGCCAGCAGCCTAAGGACAGGGATCTATGGCTACACCTTC. Protein: CASSLRTGIYGYTF.

The chain links TRBV15 to TRBJ2-2; TRBD2 is a possible D gene (6 bases). This CDR3 is built from 15 residues. V lost 0 bases and J lost 4, with 9 bases in between. Germline lookup yields CDR1 LNHNV and CDR2 YYDKDF (reference sequence). The CDR3 sequence: CATSREFGGTGELFF. For the CDR3, the DNA is TGTGCCACCAGCAGAGAGTTCGGGGGCACCGGGGAGCTGTTTTTT.

The CDR3 DNA sequence: TGTGCCAGCAGCTTAGATTCGGACACCCCGGGCAAAAACATTCAGTACTTC. This encodes CASSLDSDTPGKNIQYF. The chain links TRBV7-8 to TRBJ2-4; weak D call: TRBD1 (5 bases). V lost 1 base, J lost 3 bases, and 16 bases lay in between. CDR3 length: 17 amino acids. From germline, CDR1 is SGHVS and CDR2 FQNEAQ. Supplemented by reference TRBV7-8 and TRBJ2-4, the full variable domain reads GAGVSQSPRYKVAKRGQDVALRCDPISGHVSLFWYQQALGQGPEFLTYFQNEAQLDKSGLPSDRFFAERPEGSVSTLKIQRTQQEDSAVYLCASSLDSDTPGKNIQYFGAGTRLSVL.

This clone was recorded a few times. The chain recombines TRBV29-1 with TRBJ1-1; TRBD1 aligns across 9 bases. V trimming: 6 bases; J trimming: 3 bases; junction bases outside the gene matches: 5. CDR1 is SQVTM, CDR2 ANQGSEA, per germline. This CDR3 has 13 amino acids. The CDR3 DNA reads TGCAGCGTGGGGACAGGGACCTACACTGAAGCTTTCTTT. It encodes CSVGTGTYTEAFF.